A single sample gave rise to the 19 T cell receptor beta chains below, sequenced in a study of cytomegalovirus exposure and HLA in healthy donors. Both 60 Vbeta primers and 13 Jbeta primers went into the PCR. TCRdb's copy holds only in-frame clones and misses some; the assay was immunoSEQ multiplex PCR. The top ten hold about 0.5% of the sample, which has 170,000 or so clones, roughly 87% seen once. Input material: PBMCs. These receptors originate from a woman in her fifties or sixties in good health and CMV-seronegative.

The chain links TRBV15 to TRBJ2-3; 8 bases align to TRBD2. Germline assignment: CDR1 LNHNV and CDR2 YYDKDF (reference sequence). The CDR3 covers 16 residues. V lost 1 base to trimming and J lost 1 base; unmatched junction nucleotides: 4. The CDR3 nucleotides are TGTGCCACCAGCAGAGCGAGCGGGAGCCGCACAGATACGCAGTATTTT. It codes for CATSRASGSRTDTQYF.

The chain uses TRBV29-1 and TRBJ2-3, with TRBD1 matching 7 bases. The junction had 7 bases not matched to a gene; V was cut back by 6 bases and J by 1 base. The CDR3 is made up of 14 amino acids. Per the germline V gene, CDR1 is SQVTM and CDR2 is ANQGSEA. The CDR3 DNA follows: TGCAGCGTGACAGGGAGTCTCGGCACAGATACGCAGTATTTT. Amino acids: CSVTGSLGTDTQYF.

The gene calls are TRBV6-1 and TRBJ1-4, with 8 nucleotides matching TRBD1. The CDR3 has 14 amino acids. J lost 11 bases, V lost 4 bases, and 9 bases had no gene match. CDR1 is MNHNS, CDR2 SASEGT, per germline. In DNA, the CDR3 is TGTGCCAGCAGTGGGGACAGGTTCATTCGGAAACTGTTTTTT. Protein sequence: CASSGDRFIRKLFF.

The chain links TRBV14 to TRBJ2-7; 8 bases align to TRBD1. The CDR3 covers 14 residues. The V gene's germline CDR1 is SGHDN and CDR2 FVKESK. V was clipped by 4 bases and J by 3 bases; unmatched bases: 5. The CDR3 sequence is CASSPRTGSYEQYF. CDR3 in DNA: TGTGCCAGCAGCCCTCGGACAGGGAGCTACGAGCAGTACTTC.

The V gene is TRBV18, the J gene TRBJ1-4; D not certain. V was clipped by 1 base and J by 8 bases, with 8 bases between them. The germline gives CDR1 KGHSH, CDR2 LQKENI. CDR3 length: 13 amino acids. The CDR3 sequence is CASSPRQEEKLFF. CDR3 nucleotides: TGTGCCAGCTCACCACGTCAGGAAGAAAAACTGTTTTTT.

CDR3 sequence: CASSLGGGGLVDEQFF. The CDR3 nucleotides read TGCGCCAGCAGCTTGGGGGGAGGAGGGCTAGTCGATGAGCAGTTCTTC. The chain carries TRBV5-1 and TRBJ2-1; tentative D call: TRBD2 (6 bases). Per germline, CDR1 SGHRS and CDR2 YFSETQ. V gave up 0 bases and J gave up 8 bases, with 18 bases separating them. This CDR3 has 16 residues.

The chain couples TRBV18 to TRBJ1-3; D call uncertain. The ends were cut back, 0 bases at V and 3 bases at J, with 12 bases in the middle. Germline CDR1 reads KGHSH; CDR2 reads LQKENI. The CDR3 sequence is 16 residues long. CDR3 sequence (DNA): TGTGCCAGCTCACCACCGTTTTCGTCCGGTGGAAACACCATATATTTT. Its translation is CASSPPFSSGGNTIYF.

This clone was detected only once. This chain uses TRBV30 with TRBJ2-6, with D perhaps TRBD1 (5 bases). CDR3 length: 14 amino acids. Trimming pared 5 bases from V and 1 base from J, leaving 9 bases between. Looked up from germline, CDR1 is GTSNPN and CDR2 is SVGIG (reference sequence). The DNA for the CDR3 is TGTGCCTGGGGGGCAGGTTCTGGGGCCAACGTCCTGACTTTC. Protein product: CAWGAGSGANVLTF. Drawing the rest from reference TRBV30 and TRBJ2-6, the complete variable domain is SQTIHQWPATLVQPVGSPLSLECTVEGTSNPNLYWYRQAAGRGLQLLFYSVGIGQISSEVPQNLSASRPQDRQFILSSKKLLLSDSGFYLCAWGAGSGANVLTFGAGSRLTVL.

This chain links TRBV27 with TRBJ1-2; D is ambiguous. Trimming cost V 4 bases and J 4 bases, with 10 bases left between them. From germline, CDR1 is MNHEY and CDR2 SMNVEV (reference sequence). This CDR3 region has 13 residues. The CDR3 loop is CASSSAGSYGYTF. The CDR3, as DNA: TGTGCCAGCAGTTCGGCCGGGAGCTATGGCTACACCTTC.

The V call is TRBV5-1, the J call TRBJ2-3, with 7 bases identical to TRBD2. Germline assignment: CDR1 SGHRS and CDR2 YFSETQ. V was pared by 2 bases and J by 2 bases, with 5 bases of the junction left unmatched. CDR3 length: 15 amino acids. The CDR3 nucleotides are TGCGCCAGCAGCTTTCTTCTAGCGGACACAGATACGCAGTATTTT. The encoded protein is CASSFLLADTDTQYF.

CDR3 sequence (DNA): TGTGCCAGCAGCCTGGCAGGGGGAGACTATGGCTACACCTTC. This translates into CASSLAGGDYGYTF. The chain has TRBV11-1 and TRBJ1-2; 7 nucleotides agree with TRBD1. The CDR3 contains 14 residues. The V gene end was trimmed by 5 bases and the J gene end by 3 bases; junction bases not matched to a gene: 6. Germline V gene sequence: CDR1 SGHAT, CDR2 FQDESV (reference sequence).

The chain couples TRBV7-8 to TRBJ2-5; TRBD1 aligns across 8 bases. This CDR3 is 17 amino acids long. Germline CDR1 SGHVS, CDR2 FQNEAQ. With 5 bases clipped from V and 1 base from J, the junction kept 12 bases outside the gene matches. In DNA, the CDR3 is TGTGCCAGCAGCCTCCGCCGGGACAGGAGACCCCAAGAGACCCAGTACTTC. Its translation: CASSLRRDRRPQETQYF.

The chain carries TRBV10-1 and TRBJ2-7, with D uncertain. The CDR3 sequence is 11 residues long. V lost 3 bases and J lost 5, with 5 bases in between. Germline V gene sequence: CDR1 WNHNN, CDR2 SYGVQD (reference sequence). The CDR3 protein is CASSEAHEQYF. The CDR3 nucleotides read TGCGCCAGCAGTGAAGCGCACGAGCAGTACTTC.

This clone was seen a few times. The chain is built from TRBV6-7 and TRBJ2-5, with 13 bases matching TRBD2. TRBV6-7 is assigned to the ORF class and has an uncertain function. V lost 0 bases and J lost 5; bases outside the gene matches: 6. The CDR3 totals 17 residues. This CDR3 is CASSYSGTSGTGETQYF. CDR3 nucleotides: TGTGCCAGCAGTTACTCCGGGACTAGCGGGACTGGGGAGACCCAGTACTTC.

The CDR3 coding sequence is TGTGCCAGCAGCTGGCGCCCAGGCAGGGGGAGGTTGGCTAACACTGAAGCTTTCTTT. As protein: CASSWRPGRGRLANTEAFF. The rearrangement joins TRBV11-2 to TRBJ1-1; TRBD1 matches at 7 bases. Germline loops: CDR1 SGHAT, CDR2 FQNNGV. The CDR3 is made up of 19 amino acids. After removal of 4 bases from V and 2 bases from J, the junction contained 19 bases not matched to a gene.

The rearrangement links TRBV19 to TRBJ2-6; 7 bases line up with TRBD2. Trimming at V came to 6 bases and at J to 2 bases, leaving 4 bases not matched to a gene. Germline V gene data show CDR1 as LNHDA and CDR2 as SQIVND (reference sequence). The CDR3 runs to 15 residues. DNA for the CDR3: TGTGCCAGTAGCGGGAGGCGGGCTGGGGCCAACGTCCTGACTTTC. Its protein is CASSGRRAGANVLTF.

Only one count was recorded for this clone. V gene TRBV4-3 combines with J gene TRBJ2-3; D unclear. The CDR3 is 14 residues long. Germline CDR1 LGHNA, CDR2 YSLEER. The V end was cut by 1 base, the J end by 1 base, with 6 bases between. In DNA, the CDR3 is TGCGCCAGCAGCCAAGTTGGAGGCACAGATACGCAGTATTTT. This codes for CASSQVGGTDTQYF.

The chain links TRBV14 to TRBJ1-1; 9 bases match TRBD1. The CDR3 is 16 residues long. Germline CDR1 and CDR2: SGHDN and FVKESK. With 2 bases clipped from V and 6 bases from J, the junction kept 10 bases outside the gene matches. The CDR3 DNA sequence: TGTGCCAGCAGCCAATACGGGACAGGGCTTGGGGCTGAAGCTTTCTTT. It specifies CASSQYGTGLGAEAFF.

The table lists this clone with a count of one. This sequence joins TRBV28 and TRBJ1-1, with TRBD1 as a possible D gene (5 bases). CDR3 size: 14 residues. Trimming shortened V by 6 bases and J by 4 bases, and 15 bases separated the two germline ends. Germline V gene lookup returns CDR1 MDHEN and CDR2 SYDVKM. In nucleotides, the CDR3 is TGTGCCAGCAGGCTCCTTCTGGGGGGCACTGAAGCTTTCTTT. This encodes CASRLLLGGTEAFF.